Listed here are 18 T cell receptor beta chains from one sample, sequenced in a study of blood T cell repertoires in COVID-19. Only in-frame clones appear in the TCRdb table, and some are missing; sequencing was by immunoSEQ multiplex PCR. The sample holds over 200,000 clones, around four fifths seen once. Sample: peripheral blood. The receptors were sampled from a woman aged 45-59 years with active or convalescent COVID-19.

The chain joins TRBV12-5 to TRBJ1-2; possibly TRBD1 for D (6 bases). V was trimmed by 5 bases and J by 5 bases, leaving 9 bases between them. Germline V gene sequence: CDR1 LGHNT, CDR2 FRNRAP. The CDR3 extends over 12 amino acids. In DNA, the CDR3 is TGTGCTAGTGGTGAGGGGACATATGGCTACACCTTC. Encoded protein: CASGEGTYGYTF.

The V gene is TRBV5-1, the J gene TRBJ2-5; 14 nucleotides line up with TRBD2. This CDR3 has 16 residues. J was trimmed by 4 bases and V by 4 bases; bases with no gene match: 6. From germline, CDR1 is SGHRS and CDR2 YFSETQ. The CDR3 region is CASSDGTSGGLETQYF. CDR3 nucleotides: TGCGCCAGCAGCGACGGGACTAGCGGGGGTTTAGAGACCCAGTACTTC.

This chain joins TRBV19 and TRBJ1-2; D possibly corresponds to TRBD1 (6 bases). Germline CDR1 reads LNHDA; CDR2 reads SQIVND (reference sequence). This CDR3 region has 15 residues. V was clipped by 2 bases and J by 4 bases, with 14 bases between them. The CDR3 sequence is CASSIPSGQSYGYTF. The DNA of the CDR3 is TGTGCCAGTAGTATACCGTCAGGACAGAGCTATGGCTACACCTTC.

The chain is built from TRBV30 and TRBJ1-1; TRBD1 matches 7 bases. Germline V CDR1 and CDR2: GTSNPN, SVGIG (reference sequence). The CDR3 is 14 amino acids. J gave up 7 bases and V 0 bases, and 8 bases lay outside the gene matches. Written as DNA, the CDR3 is TGTGCCTGGAGTGTAACGAGACAGGGAGGTGAAGCTTTCTTT. This codes for CAWSVTRQGGEAFF.

The V gene is TRBV3-1 (or the pseudogene TRBV3-2), the J gene TRBJ2-2, with 7 bases fitting TRBD1. CDR3 length: 16 residues. Unmatched junction bases numbered 6, after V lost 0 bases and J lost 5 bases. Germline V CDR1 and CDR2: LGHDT, YNNKEL (reference sequence). CDR3: CASSQDLTTGTGELFF. CDR3 nucleotides: TGTGCCAGCAGCCAAGATTTGACGACAGGGACCGGGGAGCTGTTTTTT.

The J gene is TRBJ1-1, the V gene TRBV5-1, with 8 bases aligning to TRBD1. CDR1 SGHRS and CDR2 YFSETQ come from the germline V gene. The CDR3 totals 14 residues. The V gene end was trimmed by 7 bases and the J gene end by 4 bases; junction bases not matched to a gene: 9. For the CDR3, the DNA is TGCGCCAGCGGCCTAGGACAGGGCATCACTGAAGCTTTCTTT. It codes for CASGLGQGITEAFF.

With respect to this clone: Within the sample, other DNA sequences also encode this same CDR3. The chain is built from TRBV19 and TRBJ1-6; 8 positions agree with TRBD1. Germline lookup yields CDR1 LNHDA and CDR2 SQIVND (reference sequence). Trimming took 6 bases from V and 5 from J; bases not matched to a gene: 0. This CDR3 has 13 amino acids. CDR3 loop: CASRTGDNSPLHF. The CDR3 bases are TGTGCCAGTAGGACAGGGGATAATTCACCCCTCCACTTT.

J is TRBJ2-3 and V is TRBV5-1, with 8 bases aligning to TRBD2. V dropped 6 bases and J dropped 4; count of bases not matched to a gene: 10. In germline, CDR1 is SGHRS, CDR2 YFSETQ. The CDR3 has 15 amino acids. The CDR3 nucleotides are TGCGCCAGCAACCCTGCCCCCGGGAGGGCAGATACGCAGTATTTT. This encodes CASNPAPGRADTQYF.

The V gene is TRBV19, the J gene TRBJ2-3, with 10 bases matching TRBD2. The trim removed 3 bases at V and 0 bases at J, leaving 18 bases unmatched. Germline values: CDR1 LNHDA, CDR2 SQIVND (reference sequence). The CDR3 has 21 amino acids. CDR3 protein: CASSMWFTSGTHLDSTDTQYF. As DNA, the CDR3 is TGTGCCAGTAGTATGTGGTTTACTAGCGGGACCCACCTCGATAGCACAGATACGCAGTATTTT.

This clone was found once. The V and J genes are TRBV24-1 and TRBJ1-1, with D maybe TRBD1 (5 bases). The CDR3 is 13 residues long. The V gene lost 5 bases and the J gene lost 4 bases, with 10 bases spanning the gap. Germline V CDR1 and CDR2: KGHDR, SFDVKD. CDR3 region: CATSAQGGTEAFF. CDR3 nucleotide sequence: TGTGCCACCAGTGCTCAGGGAGGCACTGAAGCTTTCTTT.

The rearrangement uses TRBV6-1 and TRBJ1-2; 7 bases map to TRBD1. The J segment lost 4 bases and the V segment lost 5 bases, leaving 7 bases of the junction unmatched. This CDR3 has 14 amino acids. CDR1 MNHNS and CDR2 SASEGT come from the germline V gene. CDR3: CASSWGDRSYGYTF. DNA for the CDR3: TGTGCCAGCAGTTGGGGGGACAGATCCTATGGCTACACCTTC.

This chain uses TRBV11-2 with TRBJ1-3; 8 bases align to TRBD1. Germline lookup yields CDR1 SGHAT and CDR2 FQNNGV. The ends lost 4 bases at V and 9 bases at J; junction bases unmatched: 5. This CDR3 has 13 amino acids. CDR3 protein: CASSSNTGGTIYF. CDR3 bases: TGTGCCAGCAGCTCAAACACAGGGGGCACCATATATTTT.

The table lists this clone with a few counts. The chain recombines TRBV3-1 (or the pseudogene TRBV3-2) with TRBJ1-3; 7 nucleotides agree with TRBD1. This CDR3 has 16 amino acids. J gave up 0 bases and V 3 bases, and 5 bases lay outside the gene matches. Germline CDR1 LGHDT, CDR2 YNNKEL (reference sequence). The CDR3: CASSHLQGPSGNTIYF. CDR3 sequence (DNA): TGTGCCAGCAGCCATCTACAGGGGCCCTCTGGAAACACCATATATTTT.

J is TRBJ1-2 and V is TRBV5-4; D is perhaps TRBD1 (5 bases). Germline V gene sequence: CDR1 SGHNT, CDR2 YYREEE (reference sequence). V lost 1 base, J lost 4 bases, and 14 bases lay in between. This CDR3 is built from 15 residues. CDR3 in DNA: TGTGCCAGCAGCTTGAGGCAGGGAAAGGCCTATGGCTACACCTTC. This translates into CASSLRQGKAYGYTF.

The chain is built from TRBV7-9 and TRBJ1-2; D not certain. The length of the CDR3 is 13 residues. Germline assignment: CDR1 SEHNR and CDR2 FQNEAQ (reference sequence). V was shortened by 5 bases and J by 7 bases, with 14 bases between the two germline ends. In nucleotides, the CDR3 is TGTGCCAGCAGCCCCCAGGATTCCGGTGGCTACACCTTC. Translating it yields CASSPQDSGGYTF.

This sequence joins TRBV27 and TRBJ2-3; the match to TRBD2 covers 9 bases. Unmatched junction bases numbered 3, after V lost 3 bases and J lost 5 bases. The CDR3 totals 14 residues. CDR1 is MNHEY, CDR2 SMNVEV, per germline (reference sequence). CDR3 bases: TGTGCCAGCAGTTTCTTGCGGGAGGGAGATACGCAGTATTTT. Translated, it gives CASSFLREGDTQYF.

J is TRBJ2-3 and V is TRBV2; a weak D match, TRBD2 (6 bases). The CDR3 consists of 17 residues. Germline-derived CDR1 and CDR2 are SNHLY and FYNNEI. The germline V and J ends were trimmed by 4 bases and 9 bases, with 26 bases remaining between them. The DNA for the CDR3 is TGTGCCAGCAGTGTGGGGGATTTCGGGACTGGGGTCGGCACGCAGTATTTT. This sequence encodes CASSVGDFGTGVGTQYF.

J is TRBJ1-3 and V is TRBV3-1 (or the pseudogene TRBV3-2); tentatively, D is TRBD1 (5 bases). Germline loops: CDR1 LGHDT, CDR2 YNNKEL (reference sequence). V lost 2 bases and J lost 0, with 17 bases in between. This CDR3 is 18 amino acids long. The CDR3 sequence: CASSQLDSSTFSGNTIYF. CDR3 nucleotide sequence: TGTGCCAGCAGCCAACTAGACAGCAGTACCTTCTCTGGAAACACCATATATTTT.